These 32 T cell receptor beta chains originate from one sample sequenced in a study of control samples from healthy donors and cancer patients. The repertoire was sequenced with immunoSEQ multiplex PCR; TCRdb's copy has only in-frame clones and lacks some. The table lists about 86,000 clones, 85% to 90% of them singletons. The source material was PBMCs. The receptors come from a woman aged 45-65 years with colorectal cancer.

This clone was seen a single time. The chain combines TRBV12-3 or TRBV12-4 with TRBJ1-2; D unresolved. Trimming took off 4 bases at V and 7 bases at J, with 10 bases between the two ends. This CDR3 comprises 12 residues. CDR3 coding DNA: TGTGCCAGCAGTTCGGGAGCATCTGGCTACACCTTC. It encodes CASSSGASGYTF.

The chain is built from TRBV5-6 and TRBJ2-5; TRBD2 is a possible D gene (6 bases). V gave up 4 bases and J gave up 7 bases, with 20 bases separating them. Germline loops: CDR1 SGHDT, CDR2 YYEEEE. The CDR3 totals 15 residues. DNA for the CDR3: TGTGCCAGCAGCCATGAATCCCGGGACTTGGGGACCCAGTACTTC. It is translated as CASSHESRDLGTQYF.

The chain couples TRBV30 to TRBJ2-5; D ambiguous. Germline V gene data show CDR1 as GTSNPN and CDR2 as SVGIG (reference sequence). This CDR3 region has 14 residues. V lost 1 base, J lost 2 bases, and 11 bases lay in between. CDR3 nucleotide sequence: TGTGCCTGGAGTGAAGGGATTAGACAAGAGACCCAGTACTTC. Residues: CAWSEGIRQETQYF.

The genes are TRBV7-6 and TRBJ1-6; no clear D gene. The germline gives CDR1 SGHVS, CDR2 FNYEAQ. The CDR3 spans 18 residues. The V end lost 1 base, the J end lost 0 bases, and 13 bases lay between the germline ends. The CDR3: CASSLVIPESSYNSPLHF. CDR3 nucleotides: TGTGCCAGCAGCTTAGTCATCCCCGAGAGCTCCTATAATTCACCCCTCCACTTT.

The chain uses TRBV6-2 or TRBV6-3 and TRBJ1-2; D perhaps matches TRBD1 (5 bases). The CDR3 sequence is 18 residues long. Germline V gives CDR1 MNHEY, CDR2 SVGEGT. V gave up 0 bases and J gave up 4 bases, with 21 bases separating them. CDR3 sequence reads: CASSYSSIIRQRFYGYTF. The CDR3 DNA reads TGTGCCAGCAGTTACTCCAGCATAATAAGACAGCGCTTCTATGGCTACACCTTC.

The chain employs TRBV5-1 and TRBJ2-1; no firm D call. The CDR3 runs 15 residues. V gave up 0 bases and J gave up 0 bases, with 7 bases separating them. The germline V gene has CDR1 SGHRS and CDR2 YFSETQ. The CDR3 DNA is TGCGCCAGCAGCTTGGACAGATACTCCTACAATGAGCAGTTCTTC. This encodes CASSLDRYSYNEQFF. Looking up the rest from reference TRBV5-1 and TRBJ2-1 gives the full variable domain: KAGVTQTPRYLIKTRGQQVTLSCSPISGHRSVSWYQQTPGQGLQFLFEYFSETQRNKGNFPGRFSGRQFSNSRSEMNVSTLELGDSALYLCASSLDRYSYNEQFFGPGTRLTVL.

The genes are TRBV5-1 and TRBJ2-3; D possibly uses TRBD1 or TRBD2 (5 bases each). The CDR3 runs to 16 residues. V shed 3 bases and J shed 4 bases, with 18 bases lying between them. CDR1 is SGHRS and CDR2 is YFSETQ in the germline V gene. Here the CDR3 reads CASSYRSRDQSDTQYF. CDR3 DNA: TGCGCCAGCAGCTACAGATCCCGGGACCAGTCAGATACGCAGTATTTT.

CDR3 amino acids: CASSIRPGVPPYEQYV. CDR3 in DNA: TGTGCCAGTAGTATCCGCCCAGGGGTCCCCCCCTACGAGCAGTACGTC. The chain combines TRBV19 with TRBJ2-7; D possibly corresponds to TRBD1 (6 bases). Germline assignment: CDR1 LNHDA and CDR2 SQIVND (reference sequence). This CDR3 has 16 residues. The V end lost 3 bases, the J end lost 2 bases, and 17 bases lay between the germline ends.

The rearrangement uses TRBV3-1 (or the pseudogene TRBV3-2) and TRBJ1-5; no firm D call. The CDR3 covers 16 residues. CDR1 and CDR2 from the germline V gene are LGHDT and YNNKEL (reference sequence). Trimming stripped 2 bases from V and 1 base from J, with 12 bases between. In DNA, the CDR3 is TGTGCCAGCAGCCAAAGAAAGGGTGGGAGCAATCAGCCCCAGCATTTT. Translation: CASSQRKGGSNQPQHF.

The chain uses TRBV4-2 and TRBJ1-1; possible D gene TRBD1, 5 bases. The CDR3 covers 15 residues. Trimming cost V 0 bases and J 4 bases, with 12 bases left between them. Germline V lookup: CDR1 LGHNA, CDR2 YNFKEQ. CDR3 sequence (DNA): TGTGCCAGCAGCCAAGAAGGAACTGGGGGCACTGAAGCTTTCTTT. Its protein is CASSQEGTGGTEAFF.

The V and J genes are TRBV9 and TRBJ2-5; tentative D call: TRBD2 (5 bases). CDR1 SGDLS and CDR2 YYNGEE come from the germline V gene. V was cut by 4 bases and J by 1 base, with 14 bases left in between. This CDR3 has 15 residues. The CDR3 spells CASSHEGTVQETQYF. In nucleotides, the CDR3 is TGTGCCAGCAGCCACGAGGGAACAGTCCAAGAGACCCAGTACTTC.

The V gene is TRBV6-6, the J gene TRBJ1-2; D is ambiguous. Germline V gene lookup returns CDR1 MNHNY and CDR2 SVGAGI (reference sequence). V lost 0 bases, J lost 8 bases, and 19 bases lay in between. This CDR3 contains 16 residues. The CDR3 bases are TGTGCCAGCAGTTACTCCGAGGAGGGATCGGCTGAAGGCTACACCTTC. It translates to CASSYSEEGSAEGYTF.

Details on this clone: Other DNA sequences in this sample translate to the same CDR3. The V gene is TRBV30, the J gene TRBJ2-5; 7 bases map to TRBD2. Germline CDR1 GTSNPN, CDR2 SVGIG (reference sequence). The CDR3 extends over 13 amino acids. After removal of 0 bases from V and 2 bases from J, the junction contained 0 bases not matched to a gene. The CDR3 region has the DNA TGTGCCTGGAGTGTCGGGGGGCAAGAGACCCAGTACTTC. It specifies CAWSVGGQETQYF.

The chain combines TRBV7-5 with TRBJ2-7; the listed D gene, TRBD1, was not tested against the DNA. TRBV7-5 is given as a pseudogene. The CDR3 sequence is 16 residues long. The CDR3 loop is CVRSLRRDSLTYEQYV. In nucleotides, the CDR3 is TGTGTCAGAAGCTTACGCCGGGACAGCCTAACCTACGAGCAGTACGTC.

The chain carries TRBV3-1 (or the pseudogene TRBV3-2) and TRBJ1-2; D uncertain. Between the trimmed V and J ends, which lost 0 bases and 6 bases, there was a span of 8 bases. The CDR3 totals 13 residues. Germline CDR1 and CDR2: LGHDT and YNNKEL (reference sequence). The CDR3 DNA is TGTGCCAGCAGCCAAGATCTCGGCAATGGCTACACCTTC. This encodes CASSQDLGNGYTF.

The chain recombines TRBV3-1 (or the pseudogene TRBV3-2) with TRBJ2-3, with D possibly being TRBD1 (6 bases). The CDR3 spans 14 residues. CDR1 is LGHDT, CDR2 YNNKEL, per germline (reference sequence). The V end lost 4 bases, the J end lost 4 bases, and 12 bases lay between the germline ends. The CDR3 nucleotides are TGTGCCAGCAGCCTAACATACAGGGCAGATACGCAGTATTTT. Amino acids: CASSLTYRADTQYF.

The chain has TRBV4-3 and TRBJ2-1; TRBD1 agrees at 8 bases. Trimming at V came to 3 bases and at J to 9 bases, leaving 10 bases not matched to a gene. CDR1 and CDR2 (germline): LGHNA, YSLEER. There are 15 residues in the CDR3. CDR3 nucleotide sequence: TGCGCCAGCAGCCAGGATATAACAGGGGGGATTGAGCAGTTCTTC. Translated: CASSQDITGGIEQFF.

The chain employs TRBV19 and TRBJ1-5; D is perhaps TRBD1 (6 bases). Per the germline V gene, CDR1 is LNHDA and CDR2 is SQIVND (reference sequence). The CDR3 sequence is 15 residues long. Trimming removed 5 bases at V and 0 bases at J, with 11 bases between. The CDR3 DNA sequence: TGTGCCAGTAGTCAGGGGATTGATAGCAATCAGCCCCAGCATTTT. Translation gives CASSQGIDSNQPQHF.

This clone was detected only a few times. The CDR3 region is CASSLRQGAKNIQYF. The CDR3 DNA reads TGTGCCAGCAGTTTACGGCAGGGAGCCAAAAACATTCAGTACTTC. The chain combines TRBV28 with TRBJ2-4; D perhaps matches TRBD1 (5 bases). Germline V lookup: CDR1 MDHEN, CDR2 SYDVKM. This CDR3 region has 15 residues. Trimming pared 2 bases from V and 0 bases from J, leaving 8 bases between.

The CDR3 is CASSPGRGPDTQYF. DNA for the CDR3: TGTGCCAGCTCACCCGGCAGAGGCCCAGATACGCAGTATTTT. The chain uses TRBV18 and TRBJ2-3; D ambiguous. V was clipped by 3 bases and J by 4 bases, with 11 bases between them. Per the germline V gene, CDR1 is KGHSH and CDR2 is LQKENI. The CDR3 consists of 14 residues.

The J gene is TRBJ1-1, the V gene TRBV25-1, with D hard to call. V gave up 5 bases and J gave up 5 bases, with 15 bases separating them. Germline values: CDR1 MGHDK, CDR2 SYGVNS. CDR3 length: 14 amino acids. As DNA, the CDR3 is TGTGCCAGCAGTCTATCGGAGGGAAGGACTGAAGCTTTCTTT. Amino acids: CASSLSEGRTEAFF.

This chain uses TRBV9 with TRBJ1-1; D remains unclear. The CDR3 is 14 residues long. V lost 3 bases to trimming and J lost 0 bases, with 9 bases between them. CDR1 is SGDLS, CDR2 YYNGEE, per germline. CDR3 region: CASSARTVNTEAFF. The CDR3 DNA sequence: TGTGCCAGCAGCGCCCGGACGGTGAACACTGAAGCTTTCTTT.

The gene calls are TRBV6-5 and TRBJ2-3, with unresolved D. Trimming stripped 8 bases from V and 4 bases from J, with 13 bases between. CDR3 size: 13 residues. Germline-derived CDR1 and CDR2 are MNHEY and SVGAGI. The CDR3: CASGVPHADTQYF. CDR3 coding DNA: TGTGCCAGCGGAGTACCGCACGCAGATACGCAGTATTTT.

The rearrangement uses TRBV5-6 and TRBJ1-1; 8 bases match TRBD1. Losses at the gene ends were 1 base for V and 7 bases for J; bases not matched to a gene: 9. Germline-derived CDR1 and CDR2 are SGHDT and YYEEEE. The CDR3 extends over 15 amino acids. CDR3 DNA sequence: TGTGCCAGCAGCTTGTCAGGGGGCAGGCGTAGTGAAGCTTTCTTT. It translates to CASSLSGGRRSEAFF.

Of note for this clone: At the DNA level, this CDR3 is encoded by other sequences in the same sample as well. CDR3: CASSIRTGGTEAFF. CDR3 coding DNA: TGCGCCAGCAGCATACGGACAGGGGGGACTGAAGCTTTCTTT. The chain uses TRBV5-1 and TRBJ1-1; 10 nucleotides agree with TRBD1. The germline V gene has CDR1 SGHRS and CDR2 YFSETQ. The CDR3 loop spans 14 amino acids. The V and J ends lost 4 bases and 5 bases, in that order; junction bases with no gene match: 5.

The genes are TRBV5-1 and TRBJ2-3, with D unresolved. Deletions cut 2 bases from V and 6 bases from J, with 4 bases between. The CDR3 contains 11 residues. The germline V gene encodes CDR1 SGHRS and CDR2 YFSETQ. The CDR3 DNA follows: TGCGCCAGCAGCTTCCGGGATACGCAGTATTTT. Translating it yields CASSFRDTQYF.

The rearrangement links TRBV5-1 to TRBJ2-5, with 9 bases aligning to TRBD1. After removal of 5 bases from V and 0 bases from J, the junction contained 8 bases not matched to a gene. Per the germline V gene, CDR1 is SGHRS and CDR2 is YFSETQ. CDR3 length: 16 residues. CDR3 region: CASRSSGTGYQETQYF. The CDR3 DNA reads TGCGCCAGCAGGTCATCCGGGACAGGGTACCAAGAGACCCAGTACTTC.

This clone was seen just once. The CDR3 spells CASSQPGQGTSTDTQYF. The CDR3 DNA follows: TGTGCCAGCAGCCAACCTGGGCAGGGAACTAGCACAGATACGCAGTATTTT. The chain is built from TRBV3-1 (or the pseudogene TRBV3-2) and TRBJ2-3; a possible D gene is TRBD1 (5 bases). The CDR3 runs 17 residues. Germline V CDR1 and CDR2: LGHDT, YNNKEL (reference sequence). V was clipped by 2 bases and J by 0 bases, with 15 bases between them.

The gene calls are TRBV3-1 (or the pseudogene TRBV3-2) and TRBJ1-1; 12 bases agree with TRBD1. Germline V CDR1 and CDR2: LGHDT, YNNKEL (reference sequence). V lost 1 base to trimming and J lost 3 bases; unmatched junction nucleotides: 6. The CDR3 has 17 residues. As DNA, the CDR3 is TGTGCCAGCAGCCAAGTTGGGACAGGGGGCCCTGACACTGAAGCTTTCTTT. Translation: CASSQVGTGGPDTEAFF.

The chain combines TRBV10-1 with TRBJ1-2; no firm D call. The CDR3 runs 15 residues. The V end lost 11 bases, the J end lost 4 bases, and 23 bases lay between the germline ends. Germline V gene data show CDR1 as WNHNN and CDR2 as SYGVQD (reference sequence). CDR3 nucleotide sequence: TGCGCCGGACCCCAGGAGGGATTCGGGATCTATGGCTACACCTTC. This translates into CAGPQEGFGIYGYTF.

The chain joins TRBV5-1 to TRBJ1-5; D possibly corresponds to TRBD1 (6 bases). Trimming left V 4 bases short and J 2 bases short, with 16 bases between. The length of the CDR3 is 16 residues. The V gene's germline CDR1 is SGHRS and CDR2 YFSETQ. The CDR3 DNA reads as TGCGCCAGCAGCCCGAGCGGGGGGCTGGGCAATCAGCCCCAGCATTTT. Encoded protein: CASSPSGGLGNQPQHF.

The J gene is TRBJ2-7, the V gene TRBV10-3; 7 positions agree with TRBD1. The CDR3 totals 11 residues. V lost 11 bases and J lost 4; bases outside the gene matches: 5. Germline values: CDR1 ENHRY, CDR2 SYGVKD. In DNA, the CDR3 is TGTGCCGTCGGGACAGCTTACGAGCAGTACGTC. Translated, it gives CAVGTAYEQYV.